The sequence of this T cell receptor (beta chain) was determined in a study of OX40 agonist ivuxolimab in advanced cancers. Study-wide context: Ivuxolimab was an agonistic, fully human IgG2 monoclonal antibody directed against OX40 (CD134), a costimulatory receptor. Intravenous ivuxolimab was administered to patients every 2 weeks at six dose levels: 0.01, 0.1, 0.3, 1.5, 3 and 10 mg/kg. Peripheral TCRbeta sequencing aimed to test whether ivuxolimab altered TCR sequence diversity and caused clonal T-cell expansion. In the dose-escalation cohort, around four fifths of patients were male, and the mean age was approximately 60 years with a range of roughly 23 to 90. Partial responses occurred in three dose-escalation patients, of whom one had hepatocellular carcinoma and two had cutaneous melanoma. Of the 50 to 55 patients in dose escalation, 19 had hepatocellular carcinoma, some 15 had melanoma, 9 had renal cell carcinoma and 9 had head and neck cancer. The paper covers the monotherapy dose-escalation part of the phase I ivuxolimab trial, which included N of about 50 patients. Prior anti-PD-1, anti-PD-L1 or anti-CTLA-4 therapy was permitted, and about two fifths of dose-escalation patients had received checkpoint inhibitors.

As for this clone: The specificity of this receptor is unknown. No base quality values were provided; no much bigger clone lies one nucleotide off.

Study-wide conclusions, independent of this receptor: Low levels of normalized T-cell clonal expansion were also seen in some patients who did not respond. Antigen specificity was not determined for the clonally expanded peripheral T cells. In partial responders in the 0.1-3.0 mg/kg groups, normalized peripheral clonal expansion was found to be among the lowest, especially among CD8+ T cells. At doses of 0.1 to 3.0 mg/kg, clonal expansion of both CD4+ and CD8+ T cells in blood was seen between baseline and week 6. After ivuxolimab, CD8+ T cells had more expanded clones than CD4+ T cells on average.

Patients with a history of autoimmune disease or receiving systemic immunosuppression were excluded from the trial. In every dose cohort, peripheral blood was drawn for TCR sequencing at baseline, cycle 4 day 1, and cycle 7 day 1. The samples were drawn from a first-in-human, open-label, multicenter phase I dose-escalation trial of ivuxolimab. The trial enrolled adults with locally advanced or metastatic head and neck squamous cell, hepatocellular, melanoma or renal cell carcinoma. CD4+ and CD8+ T cells were sorted separately from peripheral blood before TCR sequencing. Genomic DNA was isolated from the sorted cells so that the TCRbeta CDR3 region could be sequenced. The immunoSEQ Assay was used to sequence the TCRbeta CDR3 regions. TCRdb mirrors the immuneACCESS table, restricted to in-frame sequences. Some clones are absent from its copies; in checked studies, under half trace to an unresolved V gene, and the reason for the others is unknown. The sample profile shows fewer than 65,000 clones; roughly 90% of them were found once. Of the sample, 4.5% to 5.5% is held by the ten largest clones.

The material sequenced was CD4+ or CD8+ T cells sorted from blood, taken in a trial of the OX40 agonist ivuxolimab. The clonotype originates from an adult with an advanced solid tumor such as melanoma, head and neck, liver or kidney cancer.

The nucleotide sequence reads as follows: TGTGCCAGCCGGAAGGGGACAGCTTCCAATCAGCCCCAGCATTTT. It translates as CASRKGTASNQPQHF. The rearrangement combines TRBV28 with TRBJ1-5; TRBD1 agrees with 7 junctional bases. The CDR3 covers 15 residues, taking in both the cysteine and the phenylalanine. CDR3 DNA is the only sequence kept; it has 45 bases, read in frame from the first base. Trimming leaves V shorter by 8 bases and J shorter by 3 bases, with the junction holding 10 bases beyond the gene matches. CDR1 and CDR2 (MDHEN, SYDVKM) derive from the germline V gene.